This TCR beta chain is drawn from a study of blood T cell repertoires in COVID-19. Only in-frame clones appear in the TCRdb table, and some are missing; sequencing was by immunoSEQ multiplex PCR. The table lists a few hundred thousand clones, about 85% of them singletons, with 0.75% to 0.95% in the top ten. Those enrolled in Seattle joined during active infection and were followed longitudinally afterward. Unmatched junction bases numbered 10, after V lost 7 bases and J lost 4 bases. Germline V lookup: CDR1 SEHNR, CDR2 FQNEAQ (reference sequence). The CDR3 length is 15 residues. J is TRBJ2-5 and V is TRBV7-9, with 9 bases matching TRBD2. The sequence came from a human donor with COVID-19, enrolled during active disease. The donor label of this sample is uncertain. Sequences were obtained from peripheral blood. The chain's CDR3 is CASTVAGAGGETQYF. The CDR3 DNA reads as TGTGCCAGCACCGTAGCGGGAGCGGGGGGAGAGACCCAGTACTTC.